This T cell receptor (beta chain) was obtained from a study of T cells and Merkel cell carcinoma outcomes. The protocol was immunoSEQ multiplex PCR, while the TCRdb copy is restricted to in-frame clones and leaves out a portion. The sample holds roughly 2,000 clones, 77% seen once. The CDR3 extends over 15 amino acids. Deletions cut 5 bases from V and 4 bases from J, with 18 bases between. Germline assignment: CDR1 SGHVS and CDR2 FQNEAQ. The V call is TRBV7-8, the J call TRBJ2-7; D is perhaps TRBD2 (6 bases). The source material was tumor tissue from Merkel cell carcinoma. The clonotype was recovered from a human donor with Merkel cell carcinoma. In nucleotides, the CDR3 is TGTGCCAGCAGCCCCCTTGGGACCGGGGGATACGAGCAGTACTTC. Amino acid sequence: CASSPLGTGGYEQYF.